These 12 T cell receptor beta chains were sequenced from one sample in a study of blood T cell repertoires in COVID-19. TCRdb's copy holds only in-frame clones and misses some; the assay was immunoSEQ multiplex PCR. The profile shows about 200,000 clones, 83% of them singletons. Sample: peripheral blood. These TCRs come from a woman aged 40-49 years with active or convalescent COVID-19.

The rearrangement uses TRBV2 and TRBJ2-7, with 10 bases fitting TRBD1. V lost 5 bases and J lost 6; bases outside the gene matches: 4. This CDR3 is built from 13 residues. The V gene's germline CDR1 is SNHLY and CDR2 FYNNEI. The CDR3 DNA sequence: TGTGCCAGCAGTCCTGACAGGGGGCGCGAGCAGTACTTC. This codes for CASSPDRGREQYF.

This sequence joins TRBV4-2 and TRBJ1-2; no clear D. The V gene lost 0 bases and the J gene lost 3 bases, with 11 bases spanning the gap. This CDR3 region has 15 residues. Looked up from germline, CDR1 is LGHNA and CDR2 is YNFKEQ. Written as DNA, the CDR3 is TGTGCCAGCAGCCAAGATCTCTACGGGGACTATGGCTACACCTTC. Its translation: CASSQDLYGDYGYTF.

This chain connects TRBV12-3 or TRBV12-4 to TRBJ1-5, with D possibly TRBD1 on 5 matching bases. The CDR3 has 13 residues. V dropped 6 bases and J dropped 8 bases, with 14 bases sitting between them. This CDR3 is CASSQRWGEPQHF. As DNA, the CDR3 is TGTGCCAGCAGCCAAAGGTGGGGGGAGCCCCAGCATTTT.

CDR3 coding DNA: TGTGCCAGCCGCGGGGGGGGTGAAGCTTTCTTT. It encodes CASRGGGEAFF. The chain has TRBV6-6 and TRBJ1-1; weak D call: TRBD1 (5 bases). Germline loops: CDR1 MNHNY, CDR2 SVGAGI (reference sequence). With 8 bases removed from V and 7 bases from J, the gap between germline ends came to 11 bases. There are 11 residues in the CDR3.

This sequence joins TRBV5-1 and TRBJ1-3; 7 bases are shared with TRBD1. This CDR3 region has 16 residues. CDR1 and CDR2 (germline): SGHRS, YFSETQ. Trimming cost V 5 bases and J 0 bases; bases outside gene matches: 8. The CDR3 sequence is CASSAGTAISGNTIYF. The DNA for the CDR3 is TGCGCCAGCAGTGCCGGGACAGCGATCTCTGGAAACACCATATATTTT.

The J gene is TRBJ1-6, the V gene TRBV4-1, with no clear D. V dropped 0 bases and J dropped 0 bases, with 9 bases sitting between them. Germline V CDR1 and CDR2: MGHRA, YSYEKL. The CDR3 sequence is 17 residues long. CDR3 residues: CASSQEATSSYNSPLHF. The CDR3 coding sequence is TGCGCCAGCAGCCAAGAGGCGACAAGCTCCTATAATTCACCCCTCCACTTT.

The V and J genes are TRBV29-1 and TRBJ2-5, with D unclear. The V end was cut by 3 bases, the J end by 4 bases, with 6 bases between. The CDR3 length is 11 residues. CDR1 and CDR2 from the germline V gene are SQVTM and ANQGSEA. The CDR3: CSVDGRETQYF. DNA for the CDR3: TGCAGCGTTGATGGCCGAGAGACCCAGTACTTC.

J is TRBJ1-5 and V is TRBV30; 7 bases are shared with TRBD1. With 3 bases clipped from V and 4 bases from J, the junction kept 6 bases outside the gene matches. CDR1 GTSNPN and CDR2 SVGIG come from the germline V gene (reference sequence). The CDR3 covers 14 residues. This chain's CDR3 is CAWRRQGGNQPQHF. The CDR3 nucleotides are TGTGCCTGGAGGAGACAGGGCGGGAATCAGCCCCAGCATTTT.

The CDR3 region has the DNA TGTGCCACCAGTACCGGGACATCTAACTATGGCTACACCTTC. It encodes CATSTGTSNYGYTF. This chain uses TRBV24-1 with TRBJ1-2; D might be TRBD1 (6 bases). The CDR3 is made up of 14 amino acids. Germline V lookup: CDR1 KGHDR, CDR2 SFDVKD. Trimming took off 6 bases at V and 0 bases at J, with 10 bases between the two ends.

V is TRBV24-1 and J is TRBJ1-2; no clear D. The CDR3 runs to 14 residues. Germline V gene sequence: CDR1 KGHDR, CDR2 SFDVKD. V was cut by 5 bases and J by 11 bases, with 20 bases left in between. The CDR3 sequence is CATSVPGDPRRYTF. The DNA for the CDR3 is TGTGCCACCAGTGTTCCAGGCGACCCACGGAGGTACACCTTC.

The rearrangement joins TRBV29-1 to TRBJ1-1, with 11 bases aligning to TRBD1. The length of the CDR3 is 14 residues. The ends lost 2 bases at V and 4 bases at J; junction bases unmatched: 3. Germline V gives CDR1 SQVTM, CDR2 ANQGSEA. The DNA of the CDR3 is TGCAGCGTTGAATGGACAGGGGGCATCACTGAAGCTTTCTTT. Protein product: CSVEWTGGITEAFF.

This clone showed up just once. The rearrangement uses TRBV18 and TRBJ2-1; 9 nucleotides align to TRBD2. Germline values: CDR1 KGHSH, CDR2 LQKENI. The CDR3 sequence is 18 residues long. Trimming took 1 base from V and 5 from J; bases not matched to a gene: 12. CDR3 sequence reads: CASSPREVAGGPHNEQFF. CDR3 DNA sequence: TGTGCCAGCTCACCACGGGAGGTGGCGGGAGGGCCCCACAATGAGCAGTTCTTC.